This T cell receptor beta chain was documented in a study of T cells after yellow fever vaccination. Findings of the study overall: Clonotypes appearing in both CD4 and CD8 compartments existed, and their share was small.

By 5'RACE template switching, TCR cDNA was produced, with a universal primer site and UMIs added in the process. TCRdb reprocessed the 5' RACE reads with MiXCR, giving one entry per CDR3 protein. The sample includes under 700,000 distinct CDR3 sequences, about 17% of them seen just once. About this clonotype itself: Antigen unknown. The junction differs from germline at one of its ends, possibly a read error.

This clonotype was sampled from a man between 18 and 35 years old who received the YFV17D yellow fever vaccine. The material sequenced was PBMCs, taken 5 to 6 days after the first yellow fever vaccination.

The chain's CDR3 is CAISPASLNEQFF. CDR3 bases: TGTGCCATCAGCCCAGCGTCCCTCAATGAGCAGTTCTTC. V is TRBV5-8 and J is TRBJ2-1, with D unclear. CDR3 length: 13 amino acids. The germline V gene encodes CDR1 SGHTS and CDR2 YDEGEE.